This entry lists 20 T cell receptor beta chains sequenced from one sample in a study of blood T cell repertoires in COVID-19. TCRdb keeps only in-frame clones here, not all; method: immunoSEQ multiplex PCR. The sample holds approximately 110,000 clones, about three quarters seen once. The sequenced sample consisted of peripheral blood. These receptors came from a human donor in a cohort sampled during active or convalescent COVID-19.

This chain connects TRBV7-3 to TRBJ2-2; a possible D gene is TRBD2 (6 bases). V dropped 6 bases and J dropped 4 bases, with 12 bases sitting between them. Germline CDR1 reads SGHTA; CDR2 reads FQGTGA. There are 14 residues in the CDR3. CDR3 sequence: CASRLEGPTGELFF. DNA for the CDR3: TGTGCCAGCAGATTGGAGGGACCCACCGGGGAGCTGTTTTTT. Variable domain in full (rest from reference TRBV7-3 and TRBJ2-2): GAGVSQTPSNKVTEKGKYVELRCDPISGHTALYWYRQSLGQGPEFLIYFQGTGAADDSGLPNDRFFAVRPEGSVSTLKIQRTERGDSAVYLCASRLEGPTGELFFGEGSRLTVL.

The chain joins TRBV7-2 to TRBJ1-1, with 8 bases fitting TRBD1. The CDR3 has 15 residues. Trimming removed 3 bases from V and 0 bases from J; junction bases left unmatched: 3. Germline-derived CDR1 and CDR2 are SGHTA and FQGNSA. This chain's CDR3 is CASSFQGAVNTEAFF. The DNA of the CDR3 is TGTGCCAGCAGCTTCCAGGGGGCGGTGAACACTGAAGCTTTCTTT. Full variable domain (remainder filled in from reference TRBV7-2 and TRBJ1-1): GAGVSQSPSNKVTEKGKDVELRCDPISGHTALYWYRQSLGQGLEFLIYFQGNSAPDKSGLPSDRFSAERTGGSVSTLTIQRTQQEDSAVYLCASSFQGAVNTEAFFGQGTRLTVV.

This clone was recorded many times. The chain couples TRBV11-3 to TRBJ2-1, with a weak D call TRBD2 (5 bases). V lost 1 base to trimming and J lost 12 bases, with 7 bases between them. This CDR3 is built from 11 residues. CDR1 is SGHNT, CDR2 YENEEA, per germline. The CDR3 here is CASSLGGAQFF. The CDR3 nucleotides are TGTGCCAGCAGCTTAGGGGGAGCGCAGTTCTTC.

The chain has TRBV6-1 and TRBJ2-7; TRBD1 matches 9 bases. The ends lost 4 bases at V and 1 base at J; junction bases unmatched: 11. CDR1 MNHNS and CDR2 SASEGT come from the germline V gene. The CDR3 consists of 17 residues. CDR3 DNA: TGTGCCAGCAGTGTGGTTCAGTGGACAGGGGCATCCTACGAGCAGTACTTC. Protein: CASSVVQWTGASYEQYF.

The V gene is TRBV12-3 or TRBV12-4, the J gene TRBJ1-5; D perhaps matches TRBD1 (5 bases). Trimming removed 4 bases from V and 7 bases from J, with 11 bases in between. The CDR3 loop spans 13 amino acids. CDR3 coding DNA: TGTGCCAGCAGTTCCACCCAGGGCCAGCCCCAGCATTTT. This codes for CASSSTQGQPQHF.

The chain has TRBV7-6 and TRBJ2-3; 14 bases line up with TRBD2. Per the germline V gene, CDR1 is SGHVS and CDR2 is FNYEAQ. This CDR3 is 17 amino acids long. Trimming at V came to 5 bases and at J to 5 bases, leaving 9 bases not matched to a gene. The chain's CDR3 is CASSTRTSGGYIDTQYF. CDR3 nucleotides: TGTGCCAGCAGCACCCGGACTAGCGGGGGGTATATAGATACGCAGTATTTT.

The J gene is TRBJ1-5, the V gene TRBV2; D uncertain. The CDR3 is 13 residues long. Trimming cost V 7 bases and J 1 base, with 8 bases left between them. Germline V gene sequence: CDR1 SNHLY, CDR2 FYNNEI. CDR3 sequence (DNA): TGTGCCAGCACTACGAAGAGCAATCAGCCCCAGCATTTT. It yields the protein CASTTKSNQPQHF. The complete variable domain, with remaining parts taken from reference TRBV2 and TRBJ1-5, reads EPEVTQTPSHQVTQMGQEVILRCVPISNHLYFYWYRQILGQKVEFLVSFYNNEISEKSEIFDDQFSVERPDGSNFTLKIRSTKLEDSAMYFCASTTKSNQPQHFGDGTRLSIL.

The chain uses TRBV18 and TRBJ2-2; D might be TRBD1 (5 bases). This CDR3 has 14 amino acids. V was pared by 2 bases and J by 7 bases, with 11 bases between. CDR1 and CDR2 (germline): KGHSH, LQKENI. CDR3 amino acids: CASSPNMQGGELFF. CDR3 bases: TGTGCCAGCTCACCAAACATGCAGGGCGGGGAGCTGTTTTTT.

The chain recombines TRBV21-1 with TRBJ2-3; the table's D call of TRBD2 was not tested on the DNA. TRBV21-1 constitutes a pseudogene. This CDR3 comprises 13 residues. CDR3 sequence (DNA): TGTGCCAGCAGCAAATCCCGAAGCGATACGCAGTATTTT. Amino acids: CASSKSRSDTQYF.

This clone was detected only a few times. The V and J genes are TRBV7-2 and TRBJ2-1; 9 bases fit TRBD1. Trimming removed 0 bases from V and 4 bases from J; junction bases left unmatched: 7. This CDR3 region has 17 residues. CDR1 is SGHTA, CDR2 FQGNSA, per germline. The DNA for the CDR3 is TGTGCCAGCAGCTTAGCACCAGTAGGGACAGGGTACAATGAGCAGTTCTTC. Its protein is CASSLAPVGTGYNEQFF.

This clone was seen just once. The chain has TRBV28 and TRBJ1-4; TRBD1 aligns across 7 bases. CDR1 is MDHEN and CDR2 is SYDVKM in the germline V gene. With 4 bases clipped from V and 5 bases from J, the junction kept 7 bases outside the gene matches. There are 15 residues in the CDR3. The CDR3 here is CASSSWDSSNEKLFF. The CDR3 DNA sequence: TGTGCCAGCAGTTCGTGGGACAGCTCCAATGAAAAACTGTTTTTT.

The rearrangement links TRBV7-3 to TRBJ2-1, with 10 bases lining up with TRBD2. The CDR3 has 16 amino acids. CDR1 SGHTA and CDR2 FQGTGA come from the germline V gene. The junction had 8 bases not matched to a gene; V was cut back by 5 bases and J by 4 bases. The CDR3 DNA sequence: TGTGCCAGCAGCCCCGCCGGGACTAGCGCGTACAATGAGCAGTTCTTC. Translation: CASSPAGTSAYNEQFF.

This clone was recorded many times. The identical CDR3 is also encoded by other nucleotide sequences in the sample. V usage is TRBV3-1 (or the pseudogene TRBV3-2) and J usage is TRBJ1-1, with D tentatively TRBD1 (6 bases). V was clipped by 6 bases and J by 4 bases, with 6 bases between them. The CDR3 consists of 11 residues. From germline, CDR1 is LGHDT and CDR2 YNNKEL (reference sequence). The CDR3: CASRGGTEAFF. The CDR3 DNA reads TGTGCCAGCAGAGGGGGCACTGAAGCTTTCTTT.

This clone has only a few counts. V and J are TRBV7-2 and TRBJ1-2; no definite D call. Germline CDR1 SGHTA, CDR2 FQGNSA. The CDR3 extends over 13 amino acids. The V end lost 5 bases, the J end lost 5 bases, and 12 bases lay between the germline ends. CDR3 loop: CASSPYGSYGYTF. In DNA, the CDR3 is TGTGCCAGCAGCCCCTACGGGTCGTATGGCTACACCTTC.

V usage is TRBV9 and J usage is TRBJ2-3, with 8 bases that match TRBD1. The J segment lost 4 bases and the V segment lost 0 bases, leaving 7 bases of the junction unmatched. There are 16 residues in the CDR3. The germline V gene has CDR1 SGDLS and CDR2 YYNGEE. CDR3 DNA sequence: TGTGCCAGCAGCGTAGATTGGACAGGGAAGGCAGATACGCAGTATTTT. Translation: CASSVDWTGKADTQYF.

The V gene is TRBV7-8, the J gene TRBJ2-6; a weak D match, TRBD2 (5 bases). CDR1 is SGHVS and CDR2 is FQNEAQ in the germline V gene. V lost 0 bases and J lost 4, with 16 bases in between. The CDR3 length is 18 residues. CDR3 residues: CASSLAPSRGFGANVLTF. Here the CDR3 DNA reads TGTGCCAGCAGCTTAGCACCCTCCCGAGGGTTCGGGGCCAACGTCCTGACTTTC.

The chain combines TRBV19 with TRBJ2-5, with D possibly matching TRBD2 (6 bases). CDR1 is LNHDA and CDR2 is SQIVND in the germline V gene (reference sequence). This CDR3 spans 15 amino acids. V gave up 2 bases and J gave up 2 bases, with 12 bases separating them. The CDR3 protein is CASSIKRAGQETQYF. The CDR3 nucleotides read TGTGCCAGTAGTATAAAGCGGGCGGGGCAAGAGACCCAGTACTTC.

The V and J genes are TRBV10-1 and TRBJ1-2; 7 nucleotides line up with TRBD1. V was pared by 7 bases and J by 2 bases, with 10 bases of the junction left unmatched. In germline, CDR1 is WNHNN, CDR2 SYGVQD (reference sequence). CDR3 length: 15 amino acids. The CDR3 DNA is TGCGCCAGCACCTACCCCGGGACAGAAAACTATGGCTACACCTTC. This encodes CASTYPGTENYGYTF.

This chain joins TRBV5-8 and TRBJ2-6; TRBD1 matches at 7 bases. The CDR3 consists of 18 residues. Trimming at V came to 0 bases and at J to 1 base, leaving 7 bases not matched to a gene. The V gene's germline CDR1 is SGHTS and CDR2 YDEGEE. CDR3 sequence reads: CASSLVGQYLSGANVLTF. Written as DNA, the CDR3 is TGTGCCAGCAGCTTGGTGGGACAGTATCTGTCTGGGGCCAACGTCCTGACTTTC.

This chain joins TRBV5-4 and TRBJ2-3; TRBD2 matches at 8 bases. This CDR3 has 16 amino acids. CDR1 and CDR2 (germline): SGHNT, YYREEE (reference sequence). V lost 1 base and J lost 2; bases outside the gene matches: 6. CDR3 in DNA: TGTGCCAGCAGCTTGTGGAGCGGGGGCCCCACAGATACGCAGTATTTT. This encodes CASSLWSGGPTDTQYF.